This TCR beta chain derives from a study of blood T cells in healthy people across ages. This clonotype was counted a few times. In germline, CDR1 is SGHAT, CDR2 FQDESV (reference sequence). Trimming at V came to 2 bases and at J to 13 bases, leaving 13 bases not matched to a gene. CDR3 length: 14 amino acids. A J-beta primer mix and a sample-barcoded 5' primer were used in a second PCR of roughly 6 to 11 cycles. TCRdb itself ran the 5' RACE reads through MiXCR, one entry per CDR3 protein. The repertoire includes hundreds of thousands of distinct CDR3 sequences, more than 25% of them detected once, and 2.5% to 3.5% sits in the top ten. These same records also appear under a second study, on T cells of mothers and their children.

Source material: blood. J is TRBJ2-5 and V is TRBV11-1; 7 positions match TRBD1. The sequence came from a boy aged 5-17 years in good health. In DNA form, the CDR3 reads TGTGCCAGCAGCTTATTCCGGGACAGCTACGAGCGGTACTTC. Translation: CASSLFRDSYERYF.